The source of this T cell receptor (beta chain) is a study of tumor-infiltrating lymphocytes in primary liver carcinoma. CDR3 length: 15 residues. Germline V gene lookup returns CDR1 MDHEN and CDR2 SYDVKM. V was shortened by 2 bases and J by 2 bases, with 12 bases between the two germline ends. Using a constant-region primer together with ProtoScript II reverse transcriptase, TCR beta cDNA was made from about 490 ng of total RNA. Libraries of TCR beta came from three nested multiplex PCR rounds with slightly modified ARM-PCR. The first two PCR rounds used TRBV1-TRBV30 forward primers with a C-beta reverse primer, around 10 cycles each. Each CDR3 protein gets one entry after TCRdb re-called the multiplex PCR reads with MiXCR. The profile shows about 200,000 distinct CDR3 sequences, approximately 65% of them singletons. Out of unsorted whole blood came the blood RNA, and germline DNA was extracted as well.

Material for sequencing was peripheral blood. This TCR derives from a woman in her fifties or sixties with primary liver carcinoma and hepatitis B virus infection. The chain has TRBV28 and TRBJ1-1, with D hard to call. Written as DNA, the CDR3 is TGTGCCAGCAGTTTAGTCGCGACCGTTAACACTGAAGCTTTCTTT. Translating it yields CASSLVATVNTEAFF.